The clone carrying this T cell receptor (beta chain) turned up a few times. Its target is unknown. This sample is part of a study of T cell repertoires in cytomegalovirus infection. About the study: HLA-C-restricted CMV epitopes, recently identified, and well-studied HLA-B-restricted ones were used by the study. Public TCR beta signatures marked donors with CMV infection and the matching HLA. Overall study findings and caveats: The ex vivo response was dominated by HLA-C-restricted CMV-specific TCR beta clonotypes. Cumulated frequencies of public TCR beta families served to identify carriers of CMV plus the relevant HLA.

TCRdb re-called the reads through MiXCR, storing one row per CDR3 protein. Of 750,000 to 900,000 distinct CDR3 sequences listed, about 27% were seen once; the top ten hold around 14%. The TCR sequence derives from a human donor in good health (CMV status not recorded). Some clones in this sample may be carry-over from other donors' samples. The sample here was cultured CD8+ T cells from PBMCs, taken from culture after CMV antigen stimulation.

The chain's CDR3 is CASSPDGNPYNEQFF. The CDR3, as DNA: TGTGCCAGCAGCCCGGACGGAAATCCCTACAATGAGCAGTTCTTC. The chain joins TRBV6-4 to TRBJ2-1; D gene unclear. The CDR3 has 15 residues. Deletions cut 6 bases from V and 2 bases from J, with 14 bases between. Germline CDR1 and CDR2: MRHNA and SNTAGT.